This T cell receptor beta chain stems from a study of T cell repertoires in cytomegalovirus infection. The overall study: Indications came from public TCR beta signatures; they pointed to CMV infection and to a matching HLA type. Study-level findings and limits: In two of eight donors, the top clonotype was HLA-C-restricted CMV-specific.

This clonotype was counted at least ten times. Its antigen remains unidentified. TCRdb analysed the reads with MiXCR anew, one entry per CDR3 protein. The table has about 770,000 distinct CDR3 sequences, around 29% seen once; the top ten hold around 13%. The TCR sequence derives from a human donor in good health (CMV status not recorded). Some clones in this sample may be carry-over from other donors' samples. The specimen comprised cultured CD8+ T cells from PBMCs, sampled from culture after CMV antigen stimulation.

The CDR3 is CASSEGPRNSPLHF. CDR3 coding DNA: TGTGCCAGCAGTGAAGGGCCAAGAAATTCACCCCTCCACTTT. The chain combines TRBV2 with TRBJ1-6; unclear D gene. The length of the CDR3 is 14 residues. CDR1 is SNHLY and CDR2 is FYNNEI in the germline V gene. Trimming cost V 1 base and J 7 bases, with 8 bases left between them.